This TCR beta chain emerged from a study of blood T cell repertoires in COVID-19. V was pared by 6 bases and J by 5 bases, with 18 bases between. There are 15 residues in the CDR3. Germline CDR1 and CDR2: SGDLS and YYNGEE. The table came from immunoSEQ multiplex PCR; TCRdb's copy has only in-frame clones and leaves some out. The sample holds about 180,000 clones, 85% to 95% seen once. The sequence came from a man between 50 and 59 years old with acute or convalescent COVID-19. The rearrangement links TRBV9 to TRBJ1-5; possible D gene TRBD1, 6 bases. The sample was peripheral blood. CDR3: CASTGEGVYDQPQHF. In nucleotides, the CDR3 is TGTGCCAGCACGGGGGAGGGGGTTTACGATCAGCCCCAGCATTTT. The entire variable domain, with the rest obtained from reference TRBV9 and TRBJ1-5, is as follows: DSGVTQTPKHLITATGQRVTLRCSPRSGDLSVYWYQQSLDQGLQFLIQYYNGEERAKGNILERFSAQQFPDLHSELNLSSLELGDSALYFCASTGEGVYDQPQHFGDGTRLSIL.